This is a list of T cell receptor beta chains from one sample in a study of T cells after yellow fever vaccination. TCRdb called the 5' RACE reads again in MiXCR, with one record for every CDR3 protein. Here the sample spans roughly 350,000 distinct CDR3 sequences, roughly 4.3% being singletons. The sample here was PBMCs, taken 5 days after the yellow fever booster vaccination. Receptor source: a man between 18 and 29 years old who received the YFV17D yellow fever vaccine. Each CDR3 is given without its conserved first and last residue.

V gene: TRBV7-9; J gene: TRBJ2-3; CDR3 protein: ASSLALADTQY
V gene: TRBV5-5; J gene: TRBJ2-3; CDR3 protein: ASSDLIATSTDTQY
V gene: TRBV11-3; J gene: TRBJ2-2; CDR3 protein: ASSLAGQGWNTGELF
V gene: TRBV20-1; J gene: TRBJ2-5; CDR3 protein: SVGTSGVLMTQY
V gene: TRBV5-1; J gene: TRBJ2-1; CDR3 protein: ASSAGPDGYNEQF
V gene: TRBV20-1; J gene: TRBJ1-2; CDR3 protein: SASPDLDYGYT
V gene: TRBV4-1; J gene: TRBJ2-5; CDR3 protein: ASSRLVAGTSGGLQETQY
V gene: TRBV19; J gene: TRBJ2-2; CDR3 protein: ARPQGRAGELF
V gene: TRBV27; J gene: TRBJ2-4; CDR3 protein: ASSWDGKNIQY
V gene: TRBV7-9; J gene: TRBJ2-3; CDR3 protein: ASSLTPDPDTQY
V gene: TRBV5-5; J gene: TRBJ1-3; CDR3 protein: ASSLTSVSGNTIY
V gene: TRBV7-9; J gene: TRBJ1-1; CDR3 protein: ASSPLRTEAF
V gene: TRBV2; J gene: TRBJ1-2; CDR3 protein: ASNRGYYGYT
V gene: TRBV29-1; J gene: TRBJ2-2; CDR3 protein: SVAPWAGELF
V gene: TRBV19; J gene: TRBJ2-1; CDR3 protein: ASSMGGSSYNEQF
V gene: TRBV19; J gene: TRBJ2-1; CDR3 protein: ASNPQGFPTREQF
V gene: TRBV7-2; J gene: TRBJ2-1; CDR3 protein: ASSLVAGGSYNEQF
V gene: TRBV24-1; J gene: TRBJ1-5; CDR3 protein: ATSPGARLPQH
V gene: TRBV20-1; J gene: TRBJ2-1; CDR3 protein: SAPSGGYNEQF
V gene: TRBV7-2; J gene: TRBJ1-5; CDR3 protein: ASSFSGGINQPQH
V gene: TRBV7-8; J gene: TRBJ2-1; CDR3 protein: ASSPERGGYEQF
V gene: TRBV18; J gene: TRBJ1-5; CDR3 protein: ASSLTANSNQPQH
V gene: TRBV5-4; J gene: TRBJ2-5; CDR3 protein: ASSRQTSGAGETQY
V gene: TRBV27; J gene: TRBJ2-7; CDR3 protein: ASSFYLGSHEQY
V gene: TRBV3-1; J gene: TRBJ2-5; CDR3 protein: ASSHGAGGIVETQY
V gene: TRBV11-2; J gene: TRBJ2-3; CDR3 protein: ASSRRLAGGKTDTQY
V gene: TRBV6-1; J gene: TRBJ2-7; CDR3 protein: ASSEIKYRGVPYEQY
V gene: TRBV19; J gene: TRBJ2-1; CDR3 protein: ASSSRGF
V gene: TRBV5-1; J gene: TRBJ1-1; CDR3 protein: ASSFRGQTEAF
V gene: TRBV7-9; J gene: TRBJ2-1; CDR3 protein: ASSFVAGGIDNEQF
V gene: TRBV29-1; J gene: TRBJ2-6; CDR3 protein: SVAFSGANVLT
V gene: TRBV28; J gene: TRBJ1-1; CDR3 protein: ASSSRLLEAF
V gene: TRBV5-4; J gene: TRBJ1-2; CDR3 protein: ASSPDRAEGYT
V gene: TRBV9; J gene: TRBJ2-1; CDR3 protein: ASNIRDRDNEQF
V gene: TRBV3-1; J gene: TRBJ2-1; CDR3 protein: ASRRGLGNEQF
V gene: TRBV2; J gene: TRBJ2-3; CDR3 protein: ASGDGQYTTDTQY
V gene: TRBV30; J gene: TRBJ1-4; CDR3 protein: AWSRGAGSNEKLF
V gene: TRBV6-5; J gene: TRBJ1-2; CDR3 protein: ASSTTSNYGYT
V gene: TRBV27; J gene: TRBJ1-4; CDR3 protein: ASSRDRGRLGEKLF
V gene: TRBV7-2; J gene: TRBJ1-6; CDR3 protein: ASSLVTGFYNSPLH
V gene: TRBV3-1; J gene: TRBJ2-7; CDR3 protein: ASSQNGREQY
V gene: TRBV5-1; J gene: TRBJ1-1; CDR3 protein: ASSLTAQGNTEAF
V gene: TRBV4-3; J gene: TRBJ2-7; CDR3 protein: ASSQGTGPYEQY
V gene: TRBV5-1; J gene: TRBJ1-5; CDR3 protein: ASSSGQGIGYGNQPQH
V gene: TRBV20-1; J gene: TRBJ2-7; CDR3 protein: SARPTGLSSYEQY
V gene: TRBV3-1; J gene: TRBJ1-2; CDR3 protein: ASSQVWGTGMNYGYT
V gene: TRBV6-6; J gene: TRBJ2-5; CDR3 protein: ASSYSPGTQY
V gene: TRBV4-2; J gene: TRBJ1-4; CDR3 protein: ASSQGGQGIVEKLF
V gene: TRBV5-1; J gene: TRBJ2-5; CDR3 protein: ASSLAVGGETQY
V gene: TRBV5-4; J gene: TRBJ2-7; CDR3 protein: ASSLAMAVATYEQY
V gene: TRBV4-1; J gene: TRBJ1-2; CDR3 protein: ASSQESGYGYT
V gene: TRBV4-3; J gene: TRBJ2-5; CDR3 protein: ASSHNLAGEETQY
V gene: TRBV7-8; J gene: TRBJ1-2; CDR3 protein: ASSLSGGGGYT
V gene: TRBV6-6; J gene: TRBJ2-3; CDR3 protein: ASSYVTLSVDTQY
V gene: TRBV2; J gene: TRBJ1-2; CDR3 protein: ASRPMGANYGYT
V gene: TRBV7-2; J gene: TRBJ2-3; CDR3 protein: ASSLMTDTQY
V gene: TRBV18; J gene: TRBJ1-4; CDR3 protein: ASSLSKDSFNEKLF
V gene: TRBV12-5; J gene: TRBJ2-3; CDR3 protein: ASGSNRDDRQY
V gene: TRBV7-2; J gene: TRBJ2-3; CDR3 protein: ASSLGLVGDTQY